These T cell receptor beta chains were read from a single sample in a study of blood T cell repertoires in COVID-19. Profiled with immunoSEQ multiplex PCR; TCRdb holds only in-frame clones, not every one. The table has 200,000 or so clones, approximately 84% seen once. The source material was peripheral blood. All receptors come from a man in his fifties with acute or convalescent COVID-19. CDR3s include the opening cysteine and the closing phenylalanine or tryptophan. D genes are given only for firm matches. Size is omitted from some rows. Given values are once, few, many or a class for expanded clones.

d_call	v_call	clone_size	j_call	cdr3_aa	cdr3_nt
TRBD1	TRBV18	NA	TRBJ2-7	CASSPGSGTGAYEQYF	TGTGCCAGCTCACCAGGCTCCGGGACAGGAGCCTACGAGCAGTACTTC
NA	TRBV18	NA	TRBJ2-7	CASSPHQLSEAGVYEQYF	TGTGCCAGCTCACCACACCAGCTAAGCGAAGCCGGAGTCTACGAGCAGTACTTC
TRBD1	TRBV27	NA	TRBJ2-3	CASSTTGATIVGTDTQYF	TGTGCCAGCAGCACTACAGGGGCCACCATAGTGGGTACAGATACGCAGTATTTT
TRBD1	TRBV5-1	NA	TRBJ1-4	CASGWTGAPERLFF	TGCGCCAGCGGATGGACAGGGGCCCCTGAAAGACTGTTTTTT
NA	TRBV6-1	NA	TRBJ1-4	CASSEPSHQNEKLFF	TGTGCCAGCAGTGAACCTAGTCACCAAAATGAAAAACTGTTTTTT
NA	TRBV7-6	NA	TRBJ1-1	CASSLLSGKLAEAFF	TGTGCCAGCAGCCTCTTATCGGGTAAGTTGGCTGAAGCTTTCTTT
TRBD2	TRBV13	NA	TRBJ2-1	CASSSLISGGLSNEQFF	TGTGCCAGCAGCTCTCTGATTAGCGGGGGCCTTTCCAATGAGCAGTTCTTC
NA	TRBV18	NA	TRBJ2-2	CASSPSVGELFF	TGTGCCAGCTCACCATCGGTCGGGGAGCTGTTTTTT
NA	TRBV30	NA	TRBJ1-1	CAWRKQGNTEAFF	TGTGCCTGGAGGAAACAGGGGAACACTGAAGCTTTCTTT
TRBD1	TRBV4-1	NA	TRBJ1-2	CASSRTDRELFGYTF	TGCGCCAGCAGCCGGACGGACAGGGAACTTTTTGGCTACACCTTC
TRBD2	TRBV27	once	TRBJ2-3	CASSFGGGEDTQYF	TGTGCCAGCAGTTTTGGGGGAGGGGAAGATACGCAGTATTTT
NA	TRBV25-1	NA	TRBJ2-2	CASSTVPYTGELFF	TGTGCCAGCAGCACAGTGCCCTACACCGGGGAGCTGTTTTTT
NA	TRBV15	once	TRBJ1-4	CATSRDGEEDEKLFF	TGTGCCACCAGCAGAGATGGGGAGGAGGATGAAAAACTGTTTTTT
NA	TRBV19	NA	TRBJ1-6	CASSIRVRGWGVYSPLHF	TGTGCCAGTAGTATTCGAGTTAGAGGCTGGGGGGTATATTCACCCCTCCACTTT
NA	TRBV9	once	TRBJ1-2	CASSLGLPRERYTF	TGTGCCAGCAGCCTAGGATTACCCCGAGAGCGCTACACCTTC
NA	TRBV25-1	NA	TRBJ2-2	CASRQPNTGELFF	TGTGCCAGCAGACAGCCGAACACCGGGGAGCTGTTTTTT